Listed here are 18 T cell receptor beta chains from one sample, sequenced in a study of shared clonotypes between healthy human individuals (dated by TCRdb to about 2020). The receptor library was made with the immunoSEQ multiplex PCR assay. TCRdb mirrors the immuneACCESS table, restricted to in-frame sequences. Some clones are absent from its copies; in checked studies, under half trace to an unresolved V gene, and the reason for the others is unknown. This sample lists hundreds of thousands of clones; around 78% were detected once. About 12% of the sample is in the top ten clones. Sequencing was done on a sample of PBMCs. The source of these receptors is a woman aged 40-49 years in good health. Some clones in this sample may be carry-over from other donors' samples.

V usage is TRBV7-3 and J usage is TRBJ2-1, with D possibly TRBD1 on 5 matching bases. The CDR3 is made up of 15 amino acids. Trimming shortened V by 3 bases and J by 2 bases, and 11 bases separated the two germline ends. Germline loops: CDR1 SGHTA, CDR2 FQGTGA. For the CDR3, the DNA is TGTGCCAGCAGCTTTGACGGACAAGCCTACAATGAGCAGTTCTTC. Encoded protein: CASSFDGQAYNEQFF.

The genes are TRBV28 and TRBJ2-1; unclear D gene. Trimming pared 7 bases from V and 1 base from J, leaving 8 bases between. CDR1 MDHEN and CDR2 SYDVKM come from the germline V gene. This CDR3 is 13 amino acids long. The CDR3 reads CASTLPSYNEQFF. For the CDR3, the DNA is TGTGCCAGCACCCTCCCTTCCTACAATGAGCAGTTCTTC.

The chain uses TRBV4-2 and TRBJ1-5; 8 nucleotides align to TRBD1. Germline V gene data show CDR1 as LGHNA and CDR2 as YNFKEQ. The ends lost 3 bases at V and 4 bases at J; junction bases unmatched: 5. The CDR3 runs to 15 residues. CDR3 coding DNA: TGTGCCAGCAGCCAGGACAGGGCTGGTAATCAGCCCCAGCATTTT. As protein: CASSQDRAGNQPQHF.

This chain uses TRBV6-1 with TRBJ2-5, with D maybe TRBD1 (6 bases). The CDR3 runs 13 residues. The germline V gene encodes CDR1 MNHNS and CDR2 SASEGT. The ends were cut back, 10 bases at V and 4 bases at J, with 16 bases in the middle. In DNA, the CDR3 is TGTGCCACCAACAGGGTGGTAGGAGAGACCCAGTACTTC. It encodes CATNRVVGETQYF.

The V and J genes are TRBV5-1 and TRBJ2-1; 7 nucleotides line up with TRBD2. V gave up 0 bases and J gave up 5 bases; unmatched junction bases: 8. Germline loops: CDR1 SGHRS, CDR2 YFSETQ. The CDR3 spans 16 residues. The CDR3 protein is CASSLGYSGLDNEQFF. CDR3 coding DNA: TGCGCCAGCAGCTTGGGATATAGCGGGCTTGACAATGAGCAGTTCTTC.

The chain is built from TRBV29-1 and TRBJ1-1; D gene uncertain. The CDR3 length is 13 residues. V was shortened by 5 bases and J by 0 bases, with 10 bases between the two germline ends. CDR1 is SQVTM, CDR2 ANQGSEA, per germline. DNA for the CDR3: TGCAGCGTTACTCAGAGCATGAACACTGAAGCTTTCTTT. Its translation: CSVTQSMNTEAFF.

This clone was observed once. The V gene is TRBV5-6, the J gene TRBJ2-5; no clear D. The DNA end lines up better with TRBJ2-7; the J call may be wrong. There are 15 residues in the CDR3. CDR1 is SGHDT, CDR2 YYEEEE, per germline. The CDR3 DNA reads TGTGCCAGCAGCACGCGAGGAAGGAGCTCCTACGAGCAGTACTTC. This translates into CASSTRGRSSYEQYF.

As to this clone: A read error is the likely source, as a far larger clone sits one nucleotide away. The chain is built from TRBV30 and TRBJ1-1; D call uncertain. This CDR3 contains 15 residues. The germline CDR1 and CDR2 sequences are GTSNPN and SVGIG (reference sequence). CDR3 sequence (DNA): TGTGCCTGGGGTGTACTACCAGACCAGAACACTGAAGCTTTCTTT. Translating gives CAWGVLPDQNTEAFF.

With respect to this clone: Since a much larger clone is just one base distant, this may be a read error. The same CDR3 can be traced to other DNA sequences in this sample. The DNA of the CDR3 is TGTGCCAGCAGTTTAGGGGGGTCGGGGGAGACCCAGTACTTC. Translation gives CASSLGGSGETQYF. The genes are TRBV28 and TRBJ2-5; a weak D match, TRBD2 (6 bases). Germline lookup yields CDR1 MDHEN and CDR2 SYDVKM. The CDR3 runs 14 residues. Trimming pared 2 bases from V and 5 bases from J, leaving 12 bases between.

This chain joins TRBV14 and TRBJ2-7; D call uncertain. Germline CDR1 SGHDN, CDR2 FVKESK. The CDR3 runs 15 residues. V shed 4 bases and J shed 2 bases, with 15 bases lying between them. The CDR3 loop is CASSPFFGFTYEQYF. The CDR3 DNA reads as TGTGCCAGCAGCCCTTTTTTCGGGTTTACCTACGAGCAGTACTTC.

The V call is TRBV6-1, the J call TRBJ1-2; TRBD1 matches at 9 bases. Germline V gives CDR1 MNHNS, CDR2 SASEGT. The J segment lost 4 bases and the V segment lost 4 bases, leaving 7 bases of the junction unmatched. The CDR3 length is 15 residues. CDR3 sequence: CASSASGTGLYGYTF. The CDR3 nucleotides are TGTGCCAGCAGTGCATCCGGGACAGGGCTCTATGGCTACACCTTC.

This sequence joins TRBV9 and TRBJ2-1; 8 bases are shared with TRBD2. This CDR3 is built from 16 residues. Germline trimming cut 7 bases from V and 1 base from J; bases unmatched to any gene: 10. Germline lookup yields CDR1 SGDLS and CDR2 YYNGEE. The DNA for the CDR3 is TGTGCCAGCTCGAAAAGCGGGAGTCTTTCCTACAATGAGCAGTTCTTC. Translation gives CASSKSGSLSYNEQFF.

The chain has TRBV29-1 and TRBJ2-1; D may correspond to TRBD1 or TRBD2 (7 bases each). The CDR3 covers 13 residues. Between the trimmed V and J ends, which lost 5 bases and 9 bases, there was a span of 17 bases. The germline V gene encodes CDR1 SQVTM and CDR2 ANQGSEA. Here the CDR3 DNA reads TGCAGCGTTCAACCGACAGGGAGGGGTGAGCAGTTCTTC. Protein: CSVQPTGRGEQFF.

The sample holds one count of this clone. The V gene is TRBV7-2, the J gene TRBJ2-1, with unresolved D. The CDR3 length is 13 residues. V lost 3 bases to trimming and J lost 2 bases, with 5 bases between them. CDR1 and CDR2 from the germline V gene are SGHTA and FQGNSA. The CDR3 protein is CASSLAPYNEQFF. In DNA form, the CDR3 reads TGTGCCAGCAGCTTGGCGCCCTACAATGAGCAGTTCTTC.

This clone was recorded once. The gene calls are TRBV7-9 and TRBJ2-7, with 8 bases matching TRBD2. J gave up 5 bases and V 2 bases, and 5 bases lay outside the gene matches. In germline, CDR1 is SEHNR, CDR2 FQNEAQ (reference sequence). The CDR3 runs to 14 residues. This CDR3 is CASSLNGRADEQYF. The CDR3 DNA is TGTGCCAGCAGCTTAAACGGGAGGGCCGACGAGCAGTACTTC.

The genes are TRBV27 and TRBJ2-3, with TRBD2 matching 16 bases. The V gene end was trimmed by 5 bases and the J gene end by 4 bases; junction bases not matched to a gene: 12. The germline CDR1 and CDR2 sequences are MNHEY and SMNVEV (reference sequence). CDR3 length: 19 amino acids. CDR3 nucleotide sequence: TGTGCCAGCAGTAGGGGACTAGCGGGAGGGGGGGTAGATCCAGATACGCAGTATTTT. It codes for CASSRGLAGGGVDPDTQYF.

The V call is TRBV7-8, the J call TRBJ2-7, with D possibly TRBD2 on 5 matching bases. The V gene lost 3 bases and the J gene lost 7 bases, with 16 bases spanning the gap. The germline V gene has CDR1 SGHVS and CDR2 FQNEAQ. CDR3 length: 14 residues. This chain's CDR3 is CASSLGGGGTEQYF. The CDR3 DNA reads TGTGCCAGCAGCTTGGGCGGAGGCGGTACGGAGCAGTACTTC.

This clone was counted only a few times. The genes are TRBV20-1 and TRBJ2-7; 7 bases line up with TRBD2. This CDR3 contains 11 residues. The germline gives CDR1 DFQATT, CDR2 SNEGSKA (reference sequence). The CDR3 DNA reads TGCAGTGCTAGAGATATCCGGGGACTAACCGTC. Translated: CSARDIRGLTV.